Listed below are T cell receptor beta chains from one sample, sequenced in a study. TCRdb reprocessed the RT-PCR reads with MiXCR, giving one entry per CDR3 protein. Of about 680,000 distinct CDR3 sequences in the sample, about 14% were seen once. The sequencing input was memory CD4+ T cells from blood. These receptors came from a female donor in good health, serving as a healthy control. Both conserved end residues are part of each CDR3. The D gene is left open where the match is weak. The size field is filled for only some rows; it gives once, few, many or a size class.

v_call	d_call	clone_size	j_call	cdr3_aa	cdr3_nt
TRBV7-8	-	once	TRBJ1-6	CASSLWGNSYNSPLHF	TGTGCCAGCAGCTTATGGGGGAACTCCTATAATTCACCCCTCCACTTT
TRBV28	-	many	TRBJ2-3	CASSVEWGRYTDTQYF	TGTGCCAGCAGTGTAGAGTGGGGGCGATACACAGATACGCAGTATTTT
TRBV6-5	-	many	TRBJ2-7	CASSYSGGPYEQYF	TGTGCCAGCAGTTACTCTGGGGGGCCCTACGAGCAGTACTTC
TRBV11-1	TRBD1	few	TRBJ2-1	CASSLVAGTVYNEQFF	TGTGCCAGCAGCTTAGTCGCTGGGACAGTTTACAATGAGCAGTTCTTC
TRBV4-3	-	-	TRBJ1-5	CASSQDATGYQPQHF	TGCGCCAGCAGCCAAGATGCCACAGGGTATCAGCCCCAGCATTTT
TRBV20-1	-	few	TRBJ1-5	CSARGGGRYINQPQHF	TGCAGTGCTAGAGGGGGGGGACGGTATATCAATCAGCCCCAGCATTTT
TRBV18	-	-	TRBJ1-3	CASSPSTAYSGNTIYF	TGTGCCAGCTCACCCTCGACAGCTTACTCTGGAAACACCATATATTTT
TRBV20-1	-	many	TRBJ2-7	CSARDAEGGNYYEQYF	TGCAGTGCTAGAGATGCGGAGGGCGGGAACTACTACGAGCAGTACTTC
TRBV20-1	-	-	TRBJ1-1	CSARPGATEAFF	TGCAGTGCTAGACCGGGGGCCACTGAAGCTTTCTTT
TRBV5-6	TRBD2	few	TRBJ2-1	CASSKPGLVLHEQFF	TGTGCCAGCAGCAAACCGGGACTAGTATTACATGAGCAGTTCTTC
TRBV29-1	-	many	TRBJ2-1	CSVDTRGVSNEQFF	TGCAGCGTTGATACCAGGGGTGTGAGCAATGAGCAGTTCTTC
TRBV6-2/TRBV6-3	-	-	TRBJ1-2	CATDGQDYGYTF	TGTGCCACCGACGGACAAGACTATGGCTACACCTTC
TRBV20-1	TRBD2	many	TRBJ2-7	CSASWLPAGGTSYEQYF	TGCAGTGCTAGTTGGCTGCCAGCGGGAGGGACGTCCTACGAGCAGTACTTC
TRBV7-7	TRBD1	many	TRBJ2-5	CASSLSWDSQETQYF	TGTGCTAGCAGCCTTAGCTGGGACAGCCAAGAGACCCAGTACTTC
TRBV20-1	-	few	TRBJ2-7	CSARTDVGGEQYF	TGCAGTGCTAGAACAGACGTCGGAGGCGAGCAGTACTTC
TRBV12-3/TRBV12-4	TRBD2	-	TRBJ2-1	CASNPGGGYPHNEQFF	TGTGCCAGCAATCCTGGGGGGGGTTACCCCCACAATGAGCAGTTCTTC
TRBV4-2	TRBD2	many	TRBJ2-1	CASSRHIAGEGGGEQFF	TGTGCCAGCAGCCGGCATATAGCGGGAGAGGGGGGAGGTGAGCAGTTCTTC
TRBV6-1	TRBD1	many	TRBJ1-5	CASSAGGQHNQPQHF	TGTGCCAGCAGTGCGGGGGGACAGCACAATCAGCCCCAGCATTTT
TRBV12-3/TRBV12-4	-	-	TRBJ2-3	CASSFDTQYF	TGTGCCAGCAGTTTCGATACGCAGTATTTT
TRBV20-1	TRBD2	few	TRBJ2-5	CSATGRLAVETQYF	TGCAGTGCTACCGGGAGACTAGCTGTAGAGACCCAGTACTTC
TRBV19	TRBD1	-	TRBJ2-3	CAAGGRRTDTQYF	TGTGCCGCAGGGGGAAGGCGGACAGATACGCAGTATTTT
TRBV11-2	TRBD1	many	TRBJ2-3	CASSRRTGTDTQYF	TGTGCCAGCAGCCGAAGGACAGGGACAGATACGCAGTATTTT
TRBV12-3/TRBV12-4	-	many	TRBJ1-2	CASSSGVGSYGYTF	TGTGCCAGCAGTTCAGGGGTGGGTAGCTATGGCTACACCTTC
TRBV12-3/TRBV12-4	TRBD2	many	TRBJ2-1	CASSLTSALRGEQFF	TGTGCCAGCAGTTTGACTAGCGCCCTCCGAGGCGAGCAGTTCTTC
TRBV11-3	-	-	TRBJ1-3	CASSVVRDKPGNTIYF	TGTGCCAGCAGCGTAGTCCGGGACAAACCTGGAAACACCATATATTTT
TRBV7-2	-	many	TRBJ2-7	CASSPPSGGSYEQYF	TGTGCCAGCAGCCCGCCAAGTGGGGGCTCCTACGAGCAGTACTTC
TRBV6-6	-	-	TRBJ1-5	CASSWNPREVNQPQHF	TGTGCCAGCAGTTGGAATCCCAGGGAAGTCAATCAGCCCCAGCATTTT
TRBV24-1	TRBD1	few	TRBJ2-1	CATSETGTGADNEQFF	TGTGCCACCAGTGAGACCGGGACAGGGGCGGACAATGAGCAGTTCTTC
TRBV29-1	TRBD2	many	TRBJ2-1	CSVDFSLAGGYEQFF	TGCAGCGTTGACTTTAGTCTAGCGGGAGGGTATGAGCAGTTCTTC
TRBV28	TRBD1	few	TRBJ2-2	CASSSPGTGKVGELFF	TGTGCCAGCAGTTCCCCCGGGACAGGGAAAGTCGGGGAGCTGTTTTTT
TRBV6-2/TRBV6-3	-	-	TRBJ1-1	CASNVREMNTEAFF	TGTGCCAGCAACGTACGGGAGATGAACACTGAAGCTTTCTTT
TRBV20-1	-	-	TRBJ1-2	CSATSRGQGGYTF	TGCAGTGCGACAAGTCGGGGGCAGGGGGGCTACACCTTC
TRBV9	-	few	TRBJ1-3	CASSVDAGYADTIYF	TGTGCCAGCAGCGTAGATGCAGGGTACGCGGACACCATATATTTT
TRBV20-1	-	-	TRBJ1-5	CSARRGGGNQPQHF	TGCAGTGCTAGGAGGGGCGGGGGCAATCAGCCCCAGCATTTT
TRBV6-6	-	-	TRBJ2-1	CASSTQGDEQFF	TGTGCCAGCAGTACACAGGGCGATGAGCAGTTCTTC
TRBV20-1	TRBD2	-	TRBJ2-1	CSASVRKRRERYNEQFF	TGCAGTGCTAGCGTCCGGAAGAGGCGGGAGCGGTACAATGAGCAGTTCTTC
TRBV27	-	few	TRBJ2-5	CASSWGRNSGTQYF	TGTGCCAGCAGTTGGGGACGGAATAGTGGGACCCAGTACTTC
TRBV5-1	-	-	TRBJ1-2	CASSPTGGSNYGYTF	TGCGCCAGCAGCCCGACAGGAGGGAGTAACTATGGCTACACCTTC
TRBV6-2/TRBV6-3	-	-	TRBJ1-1	CASTRRELRVSEAFF	TGTGCCAGCACCAGGAGGGAATTACGGGTTTCTGAAGCTTTCTTT
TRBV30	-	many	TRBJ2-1	CAWIRVNEQFF	TGTGCCTGGATACGGGTAAATGAGCAGTTCTTC
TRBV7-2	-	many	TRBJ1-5	CASGLGRGAWPQHF	TGTGCCAGCGGGTTAGGGAGGGGGGCATGGCCCCAGCATTTT
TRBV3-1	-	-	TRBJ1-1	CASSNSEDTEAFF	TGTGCCAGCAGCAACTCCGAGGACACTGAAGCTTTCTTT
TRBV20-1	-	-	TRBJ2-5	CSARFLDRILPQETQYF	TGCAGTGCTAGATTCCTCGACAGGATCCTACCCCAAGAGACCCAGTACTTC
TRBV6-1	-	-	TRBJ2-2	CASRDRLGGGELFF	TGTGCCAGCCGGGACCGGCTTGGGGGCGGGGAGCTGTTTTTT
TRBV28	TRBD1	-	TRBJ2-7	CASSGDRGYEQYF	TGTGCCAGCAGTGGGGACAGGGGCTACGAGCAGTACTTC
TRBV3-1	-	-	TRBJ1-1	CASSPRTGMNTEAFF	TGTGCCAGCAGCCCTCGGACGGGGATGAACACTGAAGCTTTCTTT
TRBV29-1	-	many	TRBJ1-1	CSVEPPVQGQNTEAFF	TGCAGCGTTGAACCCCCGGTTCAGGGACAGAACACTGAAGCTTTCTTT
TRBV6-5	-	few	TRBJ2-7	CASSSPATGGEQYF	TGTGCCAGCAGTTCCCCAGCGACAGGAGGCGAGCAGTACTTC